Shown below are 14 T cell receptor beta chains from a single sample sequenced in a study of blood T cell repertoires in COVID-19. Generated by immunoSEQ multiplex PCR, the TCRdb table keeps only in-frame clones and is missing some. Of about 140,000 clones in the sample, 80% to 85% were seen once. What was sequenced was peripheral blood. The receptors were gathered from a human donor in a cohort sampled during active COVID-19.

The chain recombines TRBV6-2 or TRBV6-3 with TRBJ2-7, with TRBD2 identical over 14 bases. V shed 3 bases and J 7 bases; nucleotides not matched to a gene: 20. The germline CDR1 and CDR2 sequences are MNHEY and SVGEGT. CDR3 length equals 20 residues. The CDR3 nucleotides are TGTGCCAGCAGTTATTCCACCCCGACTAGCGGGAGGGCCACCCTTTCTGAGCAGTACTTC. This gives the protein CASSYSTPTSGRATLSEQYF.

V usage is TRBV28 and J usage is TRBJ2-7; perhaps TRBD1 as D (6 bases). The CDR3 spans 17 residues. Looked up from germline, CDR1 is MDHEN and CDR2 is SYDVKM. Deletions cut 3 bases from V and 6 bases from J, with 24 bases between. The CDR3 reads CASSFPSPGQSRSEQYF. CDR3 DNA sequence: TGTGCCAGCAGTTTTCCTTCACCCGGACAGTCGAGAAGCGAGCAGTACTTC.

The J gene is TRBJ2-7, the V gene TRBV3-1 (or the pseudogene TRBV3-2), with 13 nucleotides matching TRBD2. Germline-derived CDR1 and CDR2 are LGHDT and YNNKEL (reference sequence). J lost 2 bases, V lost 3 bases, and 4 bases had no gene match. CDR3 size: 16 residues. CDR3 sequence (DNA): TGTGCCAGCAGCCACCGGACTAGCGGGAGTGCCTACGAGCAGTACTTC. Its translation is CASSHRTSGSAYEQYF.

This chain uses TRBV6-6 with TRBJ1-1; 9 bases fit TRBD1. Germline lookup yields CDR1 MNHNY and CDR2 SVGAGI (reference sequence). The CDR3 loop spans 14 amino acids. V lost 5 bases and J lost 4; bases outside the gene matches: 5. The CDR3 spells CASSTGDRATEAFF. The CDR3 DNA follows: TGTGCCAGCAGTACGGGGGACAGGGCCACTGAAGCTTTCTTT.

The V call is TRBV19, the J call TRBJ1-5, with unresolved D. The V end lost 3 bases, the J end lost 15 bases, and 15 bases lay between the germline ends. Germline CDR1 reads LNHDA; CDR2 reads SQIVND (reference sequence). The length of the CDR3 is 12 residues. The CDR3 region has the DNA TGTGCCAGTAGTATGGCCGGGATTTCATCGCATTTT. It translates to CASSMAGISSHF.

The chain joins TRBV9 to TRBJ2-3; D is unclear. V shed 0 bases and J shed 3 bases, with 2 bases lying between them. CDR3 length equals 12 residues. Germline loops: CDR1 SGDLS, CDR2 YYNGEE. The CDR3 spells CASSVVTDTQYF. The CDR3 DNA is TGTGCCAGCAGCGTAGTAACAGATACGCAGTATTTT.

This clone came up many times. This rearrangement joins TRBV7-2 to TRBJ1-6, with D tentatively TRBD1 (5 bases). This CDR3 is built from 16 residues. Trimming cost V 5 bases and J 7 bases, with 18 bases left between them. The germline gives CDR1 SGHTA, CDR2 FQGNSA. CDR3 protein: CASSTRGFGPNSPLHF. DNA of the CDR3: TGTGCCAGCAGCACAAGGGGATTTGGGCCGAATTCACCCCTCCACTTT.

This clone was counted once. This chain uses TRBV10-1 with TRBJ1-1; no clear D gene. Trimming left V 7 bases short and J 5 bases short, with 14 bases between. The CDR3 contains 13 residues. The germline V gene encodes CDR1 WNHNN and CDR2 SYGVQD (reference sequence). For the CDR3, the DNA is TGCGCCAGCACGATGGAGGGTAGGACTGAAGCTTTCTTT. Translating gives CASTMEGRTEAFF.

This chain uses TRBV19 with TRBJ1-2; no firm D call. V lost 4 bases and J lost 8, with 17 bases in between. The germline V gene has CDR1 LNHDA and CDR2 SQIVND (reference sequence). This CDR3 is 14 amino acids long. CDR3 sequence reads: CASSSPGNLWGYTF. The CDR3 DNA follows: TGTGCCAGTAGTAGTCCCGGGAACCTGTGGGGCTACACCTTC.

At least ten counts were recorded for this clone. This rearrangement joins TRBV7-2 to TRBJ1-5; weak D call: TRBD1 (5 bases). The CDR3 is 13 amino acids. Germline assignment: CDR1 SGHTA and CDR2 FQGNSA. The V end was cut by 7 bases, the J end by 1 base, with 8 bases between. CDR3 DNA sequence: TGTGCCAGCACGACAGAAAGCAATCAGCCCCAGCATTTT. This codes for CASTTESNQPQHF.

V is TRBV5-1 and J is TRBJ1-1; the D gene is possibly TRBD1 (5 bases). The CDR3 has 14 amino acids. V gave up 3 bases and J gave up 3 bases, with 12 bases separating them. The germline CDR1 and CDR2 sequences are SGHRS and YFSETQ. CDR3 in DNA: TGCGCCAGCAGCTGGAGAGGGGAGGACACTGAAGCTTTCTTT. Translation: CASSWRGEDTEAFF.

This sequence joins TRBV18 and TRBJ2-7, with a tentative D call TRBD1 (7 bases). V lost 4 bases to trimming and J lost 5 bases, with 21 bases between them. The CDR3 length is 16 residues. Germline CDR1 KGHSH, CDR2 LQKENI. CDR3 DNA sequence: TGTGCCAGCTCACGTGAGATAGCTGGAGGGGGCAACGAGCAGTACTTC. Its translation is CASSREIAGGGNEQYF.

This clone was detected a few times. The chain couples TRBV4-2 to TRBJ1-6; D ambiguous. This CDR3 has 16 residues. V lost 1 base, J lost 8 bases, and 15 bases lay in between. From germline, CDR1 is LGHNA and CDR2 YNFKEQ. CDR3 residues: CASSQGVSGGYSPLHF. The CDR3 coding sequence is TGTGCCAGCAGCCAAGGGGTGAGCGGTGGTTATTCACCCCTCCACTTT.

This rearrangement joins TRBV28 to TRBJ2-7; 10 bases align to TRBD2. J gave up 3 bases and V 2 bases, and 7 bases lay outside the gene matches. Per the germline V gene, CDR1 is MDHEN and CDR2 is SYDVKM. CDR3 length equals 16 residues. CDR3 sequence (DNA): TGTGCCAGCAGTTTACCCGGCAGCGGGAGGGTCTACGAGCAGTACTTC. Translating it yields CASSLPGSGRVYEQYF.